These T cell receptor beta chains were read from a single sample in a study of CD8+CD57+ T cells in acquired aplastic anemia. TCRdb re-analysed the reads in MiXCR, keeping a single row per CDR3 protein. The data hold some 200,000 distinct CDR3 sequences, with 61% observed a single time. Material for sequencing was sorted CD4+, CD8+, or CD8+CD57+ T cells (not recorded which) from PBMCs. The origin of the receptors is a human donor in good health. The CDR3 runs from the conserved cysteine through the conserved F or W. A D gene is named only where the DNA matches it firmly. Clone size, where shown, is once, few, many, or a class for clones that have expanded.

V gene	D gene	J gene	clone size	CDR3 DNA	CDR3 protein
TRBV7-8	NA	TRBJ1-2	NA	TGTGCCAGCAGCTTAATCGCCCGACCTCTGGACTATGGCTACACCTTC	CASSLIARPLDYGYTF
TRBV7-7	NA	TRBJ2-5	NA	TGTGCCAGCAGCTCCTCCTTAACCTCAGAGACCCAGTACTTC	CASSSSLTSETQYF
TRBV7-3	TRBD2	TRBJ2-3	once	TGTGCCAGCAGCTTGACTAGCGGATTCACAGATACGCAGTATTTT	CASSLTSGFTDTQYF
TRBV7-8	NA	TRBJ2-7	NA	TGCGCCAGCAGCCAGGACGGAGCCTCCTACGAGCAGTACTTC	CASSQDGASYEQYF
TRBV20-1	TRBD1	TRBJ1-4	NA	TGCAGTGCTAGTACAGGGGATAAACTGTTTTTT	CSASTGDKLFF
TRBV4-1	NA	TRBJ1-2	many	TGCGCCAGCAGCCAAGGGGACGGATCCTATGGCTACACCTTC	CASSQGDGSYGYTF
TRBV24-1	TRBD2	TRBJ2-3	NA	TGTGCCACCAGTGACCGTCTAGCGGGAGGGGAAGATACGCAGTATTTT	CATSDRLAGGEDTQYF
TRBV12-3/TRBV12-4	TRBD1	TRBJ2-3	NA	TGTGCCAGCGGGGAAGCAGGGGGCAGGACAGATACGCAGTATTTT	CASGEAGGRTDTQYF
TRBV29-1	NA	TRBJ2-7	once	TGCAGCGCCAGCAGGAATACGGGAGACAACTCCTACGAGCAGTACTTC	CSASRNTGDNSYEQYF
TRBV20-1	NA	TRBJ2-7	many	TGCAGTGCTAGAGATCCCGGGACAAGCTACGAGCAGTACTTC	CSARDPGTSYEQYF
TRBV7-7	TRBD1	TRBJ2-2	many	TGTGCTAGCAGTCGGACGGGACAGGGGGCGAACACCGGGGAGCTGTTTTTT	CASSRTGQGANTGELFF
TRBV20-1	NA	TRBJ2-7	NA	TGCAGTGTCCCGACGGGCTCCTACGAGCAGTACTTC	CSVPTGSYEQYF
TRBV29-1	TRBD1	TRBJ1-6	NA	TGCAGCGTTACGACAGGGTCGGATAATTCACCCCTCCACTTT	CSVTTGSDNSPLHF
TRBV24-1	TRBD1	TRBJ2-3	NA	TGTGCCACCAGTGATACAGGGACAGGCACAGATACGCAGTATTTT	CATSDTGTGTDTQYF
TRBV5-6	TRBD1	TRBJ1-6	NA	TGTGCCAGCAGCGGACGACTGGACAGGCAGGTTAAGGGTTCACCCCTCCACTTT	CASSGRLDRQVKGSPLHF
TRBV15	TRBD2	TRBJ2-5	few	TGTGCCACCAGCAGGTTACTAGCGGGGGGGTTTGAGACCCAGTACTTC	CATSRLLAGGFETQYF
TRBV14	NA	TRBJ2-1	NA	TGTGCCAGCAGCCTCGTAGTAGGTGAGCAGTTCTTC	CASSLVVGEQFF
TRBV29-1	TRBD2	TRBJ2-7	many	TGCAGCGTTGAGCTCGCTAGCGGGACAACCTACGAGCAGTACTTC	CSVELASGTTYEQYF
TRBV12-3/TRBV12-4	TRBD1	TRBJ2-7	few	TGTGCCAGCAGCGAAACGCCAGGGGGCAGCGAGCAGTACTTC	CASSETPGGSEQYF
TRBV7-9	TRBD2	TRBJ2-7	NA	TGTGCCAGCAGCTTAGCGGGGGGGAGCTCCTACGAGCAGTACTTC	CASSLAGGSSYEQYF
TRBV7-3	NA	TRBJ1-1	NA	TGTGCCAGCAGCCGGCGACAGCTTGAAGCTTTCTTT	CASSRRQLEAFF
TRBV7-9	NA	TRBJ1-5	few	TGTGCCAGCAGCTTAGGCACTAGCAATCAGCCCCAGCATTTT	CASSLGTSNQPQHF
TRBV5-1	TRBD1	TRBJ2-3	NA	TGCGCCAGCAGCTTGGCCAGGGGGCTCTCAGATACGCAGTATTTT	CASSLARGLSDTQYF
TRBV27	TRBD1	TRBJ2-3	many	TGTGCCAGCAGTTCCCCAGGGGGTAGAGGCACAGATACGCAGTATTTT	CASSSPGGRGTDTQYF
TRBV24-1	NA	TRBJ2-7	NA	TGTGCCACCGAAGAGGACTACCCCTCCTACGAGCAGTACTTC	CATEEDYPSYEQYF
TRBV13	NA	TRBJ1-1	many	TGTGCCAGCAGCTCAACGGACGTTCCGGGCACTGAAGCTTTCTTT	CASSSTDVPGTEAFF
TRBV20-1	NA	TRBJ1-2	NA	TGCGAGCCGGGGAAGGGGAGGGACTATGGCTACACCTTC	CEPGKGRDYGYTF
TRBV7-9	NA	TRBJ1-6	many	TGTGCCAGCAGCTCCCCGGGCTCACCCCTCCACTTT	CASSSPGSPLHF
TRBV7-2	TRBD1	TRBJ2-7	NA	TGTGCCAGCAGCTTAGCCCTGACAGGGGGCGTTTACGAGCAGTACTTC	CASSLALTGGVYEQYF
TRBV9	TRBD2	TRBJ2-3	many	TGTGCCAGCAGCGAGGGACTAGCGGGGACAGATACGCAGTATTTT	CASSEGLAGTDTQYF
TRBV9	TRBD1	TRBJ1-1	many	TGTGCCAGCAGCGCATCCGGGACAGCGAACACTGAAGCTTTCTTT	CASSASGTANTEAFF
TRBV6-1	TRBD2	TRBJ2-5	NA	TGTGCCAGCAGGGTTCTAGCGGGAGTGAGCCAAGAGACCCAGTACTTC	CASRVLAGVSQETQYF
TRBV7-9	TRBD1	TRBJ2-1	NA	TGTGCCAGCAGCGTATTCCAAGGGGGCGCAAGCAATGAGCAGTTCTTC	CASSVFQGGASNEQFF
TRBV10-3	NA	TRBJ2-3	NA	TGTGCCATCAGTACGGACATCTCTAGCACAGATACGCAGTATTTT	CAISTDISSTDTQYF
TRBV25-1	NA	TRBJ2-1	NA	TGTGCCAGCAGTGAATCTAACGAAGGACCCTACAATGAGCAGTTCTTC	CASSESNEGPYNEQFF